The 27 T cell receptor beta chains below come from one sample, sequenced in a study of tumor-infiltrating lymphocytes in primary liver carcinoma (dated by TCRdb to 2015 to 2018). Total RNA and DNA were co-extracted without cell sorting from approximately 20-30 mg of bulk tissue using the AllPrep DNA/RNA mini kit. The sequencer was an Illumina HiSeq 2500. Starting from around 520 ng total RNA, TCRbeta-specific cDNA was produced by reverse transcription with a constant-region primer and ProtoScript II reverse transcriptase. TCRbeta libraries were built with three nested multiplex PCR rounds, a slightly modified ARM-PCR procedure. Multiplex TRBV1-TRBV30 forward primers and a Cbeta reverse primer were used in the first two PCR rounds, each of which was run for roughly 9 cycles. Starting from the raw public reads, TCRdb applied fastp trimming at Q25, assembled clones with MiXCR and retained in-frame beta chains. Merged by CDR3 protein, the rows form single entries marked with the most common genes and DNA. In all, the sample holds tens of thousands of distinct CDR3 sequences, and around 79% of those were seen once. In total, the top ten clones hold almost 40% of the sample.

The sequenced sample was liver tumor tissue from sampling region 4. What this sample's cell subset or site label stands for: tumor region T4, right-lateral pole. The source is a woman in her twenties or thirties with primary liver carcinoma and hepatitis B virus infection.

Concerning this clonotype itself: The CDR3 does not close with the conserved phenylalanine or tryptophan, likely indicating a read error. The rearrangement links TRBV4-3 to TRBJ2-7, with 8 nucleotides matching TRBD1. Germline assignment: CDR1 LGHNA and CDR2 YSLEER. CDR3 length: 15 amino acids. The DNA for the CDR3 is TGCGCCAACAGCCAAGATCGATGGACAGGGCGCGAGCAGTACCTC. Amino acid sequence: CANSQDRWTGREQYL.

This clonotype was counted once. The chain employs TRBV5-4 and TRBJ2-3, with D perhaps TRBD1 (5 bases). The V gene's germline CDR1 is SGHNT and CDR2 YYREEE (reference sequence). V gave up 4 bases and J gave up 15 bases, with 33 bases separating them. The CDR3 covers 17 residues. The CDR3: CASSVDGHPPPTDTRYF. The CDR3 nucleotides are TGTGCCAGCAGCGTAGATGGACACCCTCCACCCACAGATACGCGCTATTTT.

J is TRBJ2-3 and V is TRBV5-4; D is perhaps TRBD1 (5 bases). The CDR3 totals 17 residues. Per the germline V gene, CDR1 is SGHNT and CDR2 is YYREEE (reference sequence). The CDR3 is CIISVDGHPPPTDTQYF. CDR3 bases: TGTATCATCAGCGTAGACGGACACCCTCCACCCACAGATACGCAGTATTTT.

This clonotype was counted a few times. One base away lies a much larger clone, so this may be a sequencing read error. The CDR3 sequence is CASCLSVGISYEQYF. The CDR3 DNA follows: TGTGCCAGCTGCCTATCTGTGGGAATATCCTACGAGCAGTACTTC. J is TRBJ2-7 and V is TRBV11-2, with unresolved D. Trimming left V 8 bases short and J 1 base short, with 18 bases between. Germline assignment: CDR1 SGHAT and CDR2 FQNNGV. The CDR3 extends over 15 amino acids.

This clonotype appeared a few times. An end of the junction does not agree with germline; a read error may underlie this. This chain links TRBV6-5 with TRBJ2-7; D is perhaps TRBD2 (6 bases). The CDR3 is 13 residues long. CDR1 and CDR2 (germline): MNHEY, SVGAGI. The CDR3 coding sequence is TGTGCCAGCAGGCGGACTGGCGGGACCGAGCTGTACTTC. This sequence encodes CASRRTGGTELYF.

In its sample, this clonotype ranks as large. The CDR3 nucleotides are TGTGCCAGCAGCTTAGTAGGAATGAGGGAGGGGTCGGACATTCAGTACTTC. Amino acid sequence: CASSLVGMREGSDIQYF. This chain uses TRBV5-5 with TRBJ2-4; 7 nucleotides agree with TRBD2. This CDR3 spans 17 amino acids. V lost 2 bases, J lost 8 bases, and 16 bases stayed unmatched. Germline-derived CDR1 and CDR2 are SGHKS and YYEKEE (reference sequence).

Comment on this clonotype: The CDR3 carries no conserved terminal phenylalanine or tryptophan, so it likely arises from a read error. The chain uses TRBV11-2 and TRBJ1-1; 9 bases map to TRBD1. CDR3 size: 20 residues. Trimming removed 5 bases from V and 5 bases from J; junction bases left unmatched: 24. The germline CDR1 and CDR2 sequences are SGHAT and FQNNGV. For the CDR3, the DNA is TGTGCCAGCAGCGCTCGGTACAGGGGGCGCAAGAGGTGGGGTAATACTGAAGCTTTCCTT. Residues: CASSARYRGRKRWGNTEAFL.

CDR3 coding DNA: TGCGCGAGTAACCACACAGAGTTGGTCAATGAGCAGTTCTTC. This gives the protein CASNHTELVNEQFF. The chain recombines TRBV4-3 with TRBJ2-1; no clear D. The CDR3 loop spans 14 amino acids. The germline CDR1 and CDR2 sequences are LGHNA and YSLEER.

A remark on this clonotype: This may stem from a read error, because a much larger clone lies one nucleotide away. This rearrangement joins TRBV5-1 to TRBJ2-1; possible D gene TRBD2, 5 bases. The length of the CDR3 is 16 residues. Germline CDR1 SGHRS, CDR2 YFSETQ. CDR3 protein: CTGTPPPDYSYNEQFF. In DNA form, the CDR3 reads TGCACCGGCACCCCGCCCCCAGACTATTCCTACAATGAGCAGTTCTTC.

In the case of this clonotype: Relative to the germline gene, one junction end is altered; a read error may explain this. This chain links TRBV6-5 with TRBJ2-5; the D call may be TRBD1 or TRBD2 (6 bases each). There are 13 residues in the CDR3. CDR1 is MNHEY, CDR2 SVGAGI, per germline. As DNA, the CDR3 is TGTGCCAGCAGTACCCAGAGGGGGGTGACCCATTACTTC. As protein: CASSTQRGVTHYF.

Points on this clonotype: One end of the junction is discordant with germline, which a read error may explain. The CDR3 DNA follows: TGTGCCAGCAGGATAGGGGGTGCAAACACTGAAGTTCTCTTT. Its translation is CASRIGGANTEVLF. The chain combines TRBV13 with TRBJ1-1; tentative D call: TRBD1 (6 bases). Germline lookup yields CDR1 PRHDT and CDR2 FYEKMQ (reference sequence). The CDR3 totals 14 residues.

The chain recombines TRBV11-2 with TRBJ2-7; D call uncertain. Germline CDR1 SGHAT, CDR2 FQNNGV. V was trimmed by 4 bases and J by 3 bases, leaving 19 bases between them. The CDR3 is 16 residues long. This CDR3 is CASSSYPCPYIYEQYF. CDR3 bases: TGTGCCAGCAGCTCATATCCGTGTCCTTACATCTACGAGCAGTACTTC.

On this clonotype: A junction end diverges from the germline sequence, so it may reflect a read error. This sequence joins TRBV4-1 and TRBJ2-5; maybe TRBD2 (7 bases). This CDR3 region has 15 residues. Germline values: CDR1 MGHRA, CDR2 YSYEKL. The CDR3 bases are TGCGCCAGCAGCCATGAGGAGAGGGGGGGCGAGACCCAGTATTTC. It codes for CASSHEERGGETQYF.

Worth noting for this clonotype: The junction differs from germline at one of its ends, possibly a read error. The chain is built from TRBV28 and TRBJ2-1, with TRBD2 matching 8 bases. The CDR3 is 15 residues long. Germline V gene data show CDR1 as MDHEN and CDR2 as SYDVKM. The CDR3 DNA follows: TGTACCAGTAGTTTCGTGGTAGCGGGACGCAATGAGCAGTTCTTC. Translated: CTSSFVVAGRNEQFF. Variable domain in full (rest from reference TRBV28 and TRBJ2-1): DVKVTQSSRYLVKRTGEKVFLECVQDMDHENMFWYRQDPGLGLRLIYFSYDVKMKEKGDIPEGYSVSREKKERFSLILESASTNQTSMYLCTSSFVVAGRNEQFFGPGTRLTVL.

The CDR3 here is CSVDTGSNEAFF. For the CDR3, the DNA is TGCAGCGTCGACACAGGGAGTAATGAAGCTTTCTTT. The chain employs TRBV29-1 and TRBJ1-1, with a possible D match to TRBD1 (6 bases). With 6 bases removed from V and 7 bases from J, the gap between germline ends came to 15 bases. The CDR3 is 12 residues long. Per the germline V gene, CDR1 is SQVTM and CDR2 is ANQGSEA.

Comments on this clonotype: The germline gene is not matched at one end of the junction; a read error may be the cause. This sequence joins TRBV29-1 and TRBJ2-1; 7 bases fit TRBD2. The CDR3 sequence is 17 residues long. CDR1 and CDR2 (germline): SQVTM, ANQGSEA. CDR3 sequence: CSVEGSQSGKASDEQFF. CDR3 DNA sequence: TGCAGCGTAGAAGGGTCGCAGAGCGGGAAGGCCAGCGATGAGCAGTTCTTC.

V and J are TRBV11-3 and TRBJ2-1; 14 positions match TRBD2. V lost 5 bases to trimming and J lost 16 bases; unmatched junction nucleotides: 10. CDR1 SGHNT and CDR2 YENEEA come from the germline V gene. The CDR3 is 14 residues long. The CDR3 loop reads CASSRLAGGDEQFF. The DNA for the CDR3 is TGTGCCAGCAGCCGACTAGCGGGGGGGGATGAACAATTCTTC. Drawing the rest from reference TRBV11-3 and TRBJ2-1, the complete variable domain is EAGVVQSPRYKIIEKKQPVAFWCNPISGHNTLYWYLQNLGQGPELLIRYENEEAVDDSQLPKDRFSAERLKGVDSTLKIQPAELGDSAVYLCASSRLAGGDEQFFGPGTRLTVL.

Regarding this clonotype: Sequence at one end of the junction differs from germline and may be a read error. CDR3 nucleotide sequence: TGCGCCAGCAGCCAAGGCCTTACACCCCGGGACAGGATGGGGATTGAGCAGTTCTTC. It yields the protein CASSQGLTPRDRMGIEQFF. The chain carries TRBV14 and TRBJ2-1; 8 nucleotides line up with TRBD1. CDR1 is SGHDN and CDR2 is FVKESK in the germline V gene. This CDR3 has 19 amino acids.

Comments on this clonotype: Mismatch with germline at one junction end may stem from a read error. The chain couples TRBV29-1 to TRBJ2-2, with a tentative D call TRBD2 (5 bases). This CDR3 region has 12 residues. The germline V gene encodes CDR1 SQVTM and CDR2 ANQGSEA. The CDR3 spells CSVVVLDGELFF. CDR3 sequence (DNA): TGCAGCGTTGTGGTATTGGACGGGGAGCTGTTTTTC.

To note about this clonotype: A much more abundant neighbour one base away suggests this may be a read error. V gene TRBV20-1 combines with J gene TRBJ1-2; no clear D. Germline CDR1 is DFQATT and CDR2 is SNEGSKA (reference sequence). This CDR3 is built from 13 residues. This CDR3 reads CSARGPSNFGYTF. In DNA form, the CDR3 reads TGCAGTGCTAGAGGACCGTCTAACTTTGGCTACACCTTC.

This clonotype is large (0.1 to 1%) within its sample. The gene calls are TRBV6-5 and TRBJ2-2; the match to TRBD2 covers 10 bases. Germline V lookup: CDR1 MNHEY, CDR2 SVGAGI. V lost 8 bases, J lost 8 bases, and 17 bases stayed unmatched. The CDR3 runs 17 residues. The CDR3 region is CASQGRLAGVVRGELFF. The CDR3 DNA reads TGTGCCAGCCAGGGCCGGCTAGCGGGAGTGGTTCGTGGGGAGCTGTTTTTT.

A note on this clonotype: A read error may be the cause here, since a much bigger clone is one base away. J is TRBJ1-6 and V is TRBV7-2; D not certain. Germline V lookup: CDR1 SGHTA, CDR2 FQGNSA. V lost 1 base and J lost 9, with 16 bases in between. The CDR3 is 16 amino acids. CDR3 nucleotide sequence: TGTGCCAGCAGCTTAGGTAGCAGGTTGCGTACTTCACCCCTCCACTTT. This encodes CASSLGSRLRTSPLHF.

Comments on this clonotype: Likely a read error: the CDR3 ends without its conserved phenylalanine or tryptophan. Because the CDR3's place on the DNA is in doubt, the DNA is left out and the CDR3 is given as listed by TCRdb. The CDR3 protein is CASSQDRLPQNIKYI. The chain has TRBV4-1 and TRBJ2-4. Germline CDR1 and CDR2: MGHRA and YSYEKL. The CDR3 is 15 residues long, ends included.

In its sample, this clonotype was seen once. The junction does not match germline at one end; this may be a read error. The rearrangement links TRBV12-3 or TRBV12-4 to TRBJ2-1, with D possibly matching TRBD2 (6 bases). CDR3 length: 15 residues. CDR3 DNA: TGTGCCAGCAGCGATGGACTGCGGGGCTACAATGAGCTGTTCTTC. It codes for CASSDGLRGYNELFF.

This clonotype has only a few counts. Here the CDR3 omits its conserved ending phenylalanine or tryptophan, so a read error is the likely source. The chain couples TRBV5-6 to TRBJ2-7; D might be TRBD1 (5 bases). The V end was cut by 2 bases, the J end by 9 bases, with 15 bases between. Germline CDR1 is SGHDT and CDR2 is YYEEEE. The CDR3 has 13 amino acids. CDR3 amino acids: CASSLRAGLSQYL. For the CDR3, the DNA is TGTGCCAGCAGCTTACGGGCAGGGTTATCGCAGTACTTA.

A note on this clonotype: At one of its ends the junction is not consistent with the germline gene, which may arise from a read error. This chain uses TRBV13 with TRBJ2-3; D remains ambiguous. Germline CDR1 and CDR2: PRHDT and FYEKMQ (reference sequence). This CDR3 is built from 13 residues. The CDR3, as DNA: TGTGCCAGCAGCTTGGGCTTAGCAGATACGCTGTATTTT. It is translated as CASSLGLADTLYF.

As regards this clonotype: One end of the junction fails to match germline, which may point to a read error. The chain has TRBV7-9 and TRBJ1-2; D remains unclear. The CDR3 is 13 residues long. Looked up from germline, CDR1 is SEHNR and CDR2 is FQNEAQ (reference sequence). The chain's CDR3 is CAGSVQWPYGYTF. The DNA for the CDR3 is TGTGCCGGTTCGGTTCAGTGGCCCTATGGTTACACCTTC.